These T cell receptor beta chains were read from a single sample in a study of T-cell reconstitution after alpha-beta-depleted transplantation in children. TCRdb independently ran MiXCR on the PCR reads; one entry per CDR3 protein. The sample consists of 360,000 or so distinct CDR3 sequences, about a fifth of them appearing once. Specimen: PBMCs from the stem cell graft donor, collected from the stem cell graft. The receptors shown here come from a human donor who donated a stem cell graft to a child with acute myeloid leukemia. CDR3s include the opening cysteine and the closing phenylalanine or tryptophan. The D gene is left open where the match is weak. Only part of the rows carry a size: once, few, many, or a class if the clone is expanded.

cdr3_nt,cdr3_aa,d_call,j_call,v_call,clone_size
TGTGCCAGCAGCTCGGAACTTATGGATGAAGCTTTCTTT,CASSSELMDEAFF,.,TRBJ1-1,TRBV7-2,many
TGTGCCAGCAGTGAATTTATGGGGGGGCCTGCGTACGAGCAGTACTTC,CASSEFMGGPAYEQYF,.,TRBJ2-7,TRBV25-1,.
TGTGCCAGCAGCTTAGTCGCAGGGGGCACTGAAGCTTTCTTT,CASSLVAGGTEAFF,TRBD1,TRBJ1-1,TRBV11-2,.
TGTGCCAGCAGTTGGGGGGGGCGCTCGACCTACGAGCAGTACTTC,CASSWGGRSTYEQYF,.,TRBJ2-7,TRBV12-3/TRBV12-4,.
TGTGCCAGCAGCTTGGCCGAGATGGAGTACCGAGATACGCAGTATTTT,CASSLAEMEYRDTQYF,.,TRBJ2-3,TRBV5-6,.
TGTGCCAGCAGCCAAGATGTTAGCAGAAATGAGCAGTTCTTC,CASSQDVSRNEQFF,.,TRBJ2-1,TRBV4-2,few
TGCGCCAGCCGACCGGACATGCCGGGACTAGCCCCTCTCGAGCAGTACTTC,CASRPDMPGLAPLEQYF,TRBD2,TRBJ2-7,TRBV5-1,few
TGCAGTGCTAGAGGGGAAGAAAGGGTCTACAATGAGCAGTTCTTC,CSARGEERVYNEQFF,.,TRBJ2-1,TRBV20-1,.
TGTGCCAGCAGTTTAGTGAACAGGGACGAGCAGTACTTC,CASSLVNRDEQYF,.,TRBJ2-7,TRBV12-3/TRBV12-4,many
TGTGCCAGCAGCCAAGATAGCCAGCGGGCGGACTACGAGCAGTACTTC,CASSQDSQRADYEQYF,.,TRBJ2-7,TRBV3-1,.
TGCGCCAGCAGTGTGATAGCGGGAGTGAATGAGCAGTTCTTC,CASSVIAGVNEQFF,TRBD2,TRBJ2-1,TRBV5-1,.
TGTGCTAGTGGTTTGGTGCTTGGGCTAGCGGGAATTAGTGAGCAGTTCTTC,CASGLVLGLAGISEQFF,TRBD2,TRBJ2-1,TRBV12-5,few
TGTGCCAGCAGCCAATACGCAGCGGTCTCCTACGAGCAGTACTTC,CASSQYAAVSYEQYF,.,TRBJ2-7,TRBV4-2,few
TGTGCCAGCAGTCTCTCAGGGGGGGATGATGGCTACACCTTC,CASSLSGGDDGYTF,TRBD1,TRBJ1-2,TRBV12-3/TRBV12-4,many
TGTGCCAGCAGCTTAATAGGACACGAGCAGTACTTC,CASSLIGHEQYF,.,TRBJ2-7,TRBV7-9,.
TGCGCCAGCAGCCAAGGTCGCGGCAGGGGGGATCAGCCCCAGCATTTT,CASSQGRGRGDQPQHF,TRBD1,TRBJ1-5,TRBV4-1,few
TGTGCCAGCACCCCGGGACTAGCGGGAGGGACTAGTTTCTATGAGCAGTTCTTC,CASTPGLAGGTSFYEQFF,TRBD2,TRBJ2-1,TRBV12-3/TRBV12-4,few
TGCAGTGCTAGTGAGGGGGGGCTAGGTAATTCACCCCTCCACTTT,CSASEGGLGNSPLHF,.,TRBJ1-6,TRBV20-1,many
TGTGCCAGCAGTCCGGCCCCCACTGAAGCTTTCTTT,CASSPAPTEAFF,.,TRBJ1-1,TRBV12-3/TRBV12-4,few
TGTGCCAGCAGTCAAAGGGAGGGGGCCTTCTACGAGCAGTACTTC,CASSQREGAFYEQYF,.,TRBJ2-7,TRBV7-9,many
TGTGCCAGCAGTTTCAGGGGGAGGGGGAACACCATATATTTT,CASSFRGRGNTIYF,TRBD1,TRBJ1-3,TRBV12-3/TRBV12-4,.
TGTGCCAGTAGTATGGTGGATACGCAGTATTTT,CASSMVDTQYF,.,TRBJ2-3,TRBV19,.
TGCAGCGTTGATATGGGGCGGGGACACGGGACCTACGAGCAGTACTTC,CSVDMGRGHGTYEQYF,.,TRBJ2-7,TRBV29-1,many
TGCGCCAGCAGCCAAGTTGCAGCGGGAGGCAACAATGAGCAGTTCTTC,CASSQVAAGGNNEQFF,TRBD2,TRBJ2-1,TRBV4-1,.
TGTGCCAGCAGCTTCCGGGACGGCGGTGGCTACACCTTC,CASSFRDGGGYTF,.,TRBJ1-2,TRBV7-2,.
TGTGCCAGCAGCACCGGACTAGCGGGAGACAGTGATACGCAGTATTTT,CASSTGLAGDSDTQYF,TRBD2,TRBJ2-3,TRBV5-6,few
TGCAGTGCTAGACAGAAAAAGGACTTACGCTACGAGCAGTACTTC,CSARQKKDLRYEQYF,.,TRBJ2-7,TRBV20-1,many
TGCAGTGCTAGAACTCACAGGGGGGCGAACACTGAAGCTTTCTTT,CSARTHRGANTEAFF,TRBD1,TRBJ1-1,TRBV20-1,few
TGCAGCGCCCTGGGTAGTAGCGGGAGCTCCTACAATGAGCAGTTCTTC,CSALGSSGSSYNEQFF,TRBD2,TRBJ2-1,TRBV29-1,many
TGTGCCAGCAGTTTGAGCGGGAGGGCCCATGAGCAGTTCTTC,CASSLSGRAHEQFF,TRBD2,TRBJ2-1,TRBV6-5,few
TGTGCCAGCAGTAAGGGGGCTGGGACAGAAGCTTTCTTT,CASSKGAGTEAFF,TRBD1,TRBJ1-1,TRBV28,.
TGCAGTGCTAGAGCACTCAGCCTCACCGGGGAGCTGTTTTTT,CSARALSLTGELFF,.,TRBJ2-2,TRBV20-1,few
TGTGCCAGCAGTACTAAATCGGGGGCGGTTGAGCAGTTCTTC,CASSTKSGAVEQFF,.,TRBJ2-1,TRBV12-3/TRBV12-4,.
TGTGCCAGCGGTCAGACCGGGCAGGACTACGAGCAGTACTTC,CASGQTGQDYEQYF,.,TRBJ2-7,TRBV3-1,.
TGTGCCAGCTCAGACGGATATGCCAAAAACATTCAGTACTTC,CASSDGYAKNIQYF,.,TRBJ2-4,TRBV27,.
TGCAGTGCGTCGACAACTAACTATGGCTACACCTTC,CSASTTNYGYTF,.,TRBJ1-2,TRBV20-1,.
TGTGCCAGCAGCTCTTACAGGAGCACAGATACGCAGTATTTT,CASSSYRSTDTQYF,.,TRBJ2-3,TRBV11-2,few
TGCGCCAGCAGCCGCCCTAGGGGGGATACGCAGTATTTT,CASSRPRGDTQYF,.,TRBJ2-3,TRBV4-1,.
TGCAGTGCTAAGACCGGGACTAGCGGGTTTGATACGCAGTATTTT,CSAKTGTSGFDTQYF,TRBD2,TRBJ2-3,TRBV20-1,.
TGTGCCAGCAGGTCCGCAAACACCGGGGAGCTGTTTTTT,CASRSANTGELFF,.,TRBJ2-2,TRBV12-3/TRBV12-4,.